A single sample gave rise to the 22 T cell receptor beta chains below, sequenced in a study of blood T cells in healthy people across ages. Together with a sample-barcoded 5' primer, a J-beta primer mix was included in a second PCR lasting roughly 6 to 12 cycles. MiXCR, applied by TCRdb to the 5' RACE reads, yields one record per CDR3 protein. This sample has roughly 800,000 distinct CDR3 sequences, with roughly 50% found just once. Sequencing input: blood. All receptors come from a man aged 25-45 years in good health.

This chain connects TRBV28 to TRBJ1-6; a weak D match, TRBD1 (5 bases). With 6 bases removed from V and 10 bases from J, the gap between germline ends came to 10 bases. The CDR3 consists of 12 residues. Looked up from germline, CDR1 is MDHEN and CDR2 is SYDVKM. CDR3 sequence: CASRQAVSPLHF. The CDR3 coding sequence is TGTGCCAGCAGACAGGCCGTCTCACCCCTCCACTTT.

With regard to this clonotype: The junction does not match germline at one end; this may be a read error. This chain uses TRBV14 with TRBJ2-7, with 9 bases lining up with TRBD1. CDR1 is SGHDN and CDR2 is FVKESK in the germline V gene. The CDR3 covers 15 residues. In nucleotides, the CDR3 is TGTGCCGGCAGCCAAGGGACAGGGTCGCCCTACGAGCAGTACTTC. Protein: CAGSQGTGSPYEQYF.

This clonotype has a single count. The chain has TRBV29-1 and TRBJ2-1, with D unresolved. CDR3 length equals 12 residues. Germline loops: CDR1 SQVTM, CDR2 ANQGSEA. Trimming took 4 bases from V and 3 from J, leaving 7 bases between them. Here the CDR3 DNA reads TGCAGCGTTGTTTGGCTCTACAATGAGCAGTTCTTC. Protein product: CSVVWLYNEQFF.

This clonotype appeared a few times. The chain employs TRBV20-1 and TRBJ2-5, with D hard to call. The DNA end is more similar to TRBJ2-7, so the J call may be wrong. This CDR3 region has 11 residues. Germline CDR1 reads DFQATT; CDR2 reads SNEGSKA (reference sequence). CDR3 residues: CSANEFYEQYF. The CDR3 nucleotides are TGCAGTGCTAATGAATTCTACGAGCAGTACTTC.

In DNA form, the CDR3 reads TGTGCCAGCAGCTTAGTGGGCACTAGCGCCACTCGGGAGCAGTTCTTC. It is translated as CASSLVGTSATREQFF. V is TRBV7-2 and J is TRBJ2-1, with 7 bases aligning to TRBD2. Germline V lookup: CDR1 SGHTA, CDR2 FQGNSA. CDR3 length: 16 amino acids. V trimming: 1 base; J trimming: 10 bases; junction bases outside the gene matches: 13.

The genes are TRBV27 and TRBJ2-1; 7 positions agree with TRBD1. Unmatched junction bases numbered 10, after V lost 5 bases and J lost 6 bases. This CDR3 contains 15 residues. Germline V gives CDR1 MNHEY, CDR2 SMNVEV (reference sequence). CDR3 sequence (DNA): TGTGCCAGCAGTCAATCCGGGACAGTAATCAATGAGCAGTTCTTC. It translates to CASSQSGTVINEQFF.

This clonotype was counted a few times. V usage is TRBV10-3 and J usage is TRBJ2-5, with D perhaps given as TRBD1 or TRBD2 (5 bases each). CDR3 length equals 13 residues. Trimming cost V 6 bases and J 4 bases, with 12 bases left between them. Germline CDR1 and CDR2: ENHRY and SYGVKD. The CDR3 DNA sequence: TGTGCCATCAGGGACGGGACGGTAGAGACCCAGTACTTC. Amino acid sequence: CAIRDGTVETQYF.

This clonotype has a handful of counts. V is TRBV6-6 and J is TRBJ2-7; D remains unclear. The CDR3 covers 13 residues. V was trimmed by 7 bases and J by 1 base, leaving 11 bases between them. Germline lookup yields CDR1 MNHNY and CDR2 SVGAGI (reference sequence). The CDR3 DNA reads as TGTGCCAGCACGGGTCAGGAGTCCTACGAGCAGTACTTC. This codes for CASTGQESYEQYF.

This chain connects TRBV7-9 to TRBJ2-3; 7 bases are shared with TRBD1. Germline trimming cut 5 bases from V and 8 bases from J; bases unmatched to any gene: 10. The CDR3 contains 14 residues. Germline CDR1 is SEHNR and CDR2 is FQNEAQ (reference sequence). The CDR3 sequence is CASSMEGGGGTQYF. In nucleotides, the CDR3 is TGTGCCAGCAGCATGGAAGGGGGCGGCGGTACGCAGTATTTT.

With regard to this clonotype: The junction departs from the called germline gene at one end, perhaps through a read error. V usage is TRBV20-1 and J usage is TRBJ1-1; D might be TRBD1 (6 bases). The germline CDR1 and CDR2 sequences are DFQATT and SNEGSKA (reference sequence). This CDR3 spans 13 amino acids. CDR3 in DNA: TGCAGTGCTAGTTTTGAGGGGGTGACTGTAGCTTTCTTT. Translated: CSASFEGVTVAFF.

About this clonotype itself: Since no conserved phenylalanine or tryptophan closes the CDR3, a read error is the likely cause. The chain joins TRBV5-1 to TRBJ2-5; tentative D call: TRBD1 (5 bases). The CDR3 spans 15 residues. CDR1 and CDR2 from the germline V gene are SGHRS and YFSETQ. V lost 0 bases to trimming and J lost 5 bases, with 14 bases between them. Here the CDR3 DNA reads TGCGCCAGCAGCTTGGTTGACAGCAGGCGGGAGACCCAGTACATA. This sequence encodes CASSLVDSRRETQYI.

V is TRBV7-8 and J is TRBJ2-3, with TRBD2 matching 8 bases. The CDR3 consists of 17 residues. CDR1 SGHVS and CDR2 FQNEAQ come from the germline V gene. The junction had 13 bases not matched to a gene; V was cut back by 4 bases and J by 4 bases. The CDR3 DNA is TGTGCCAGCAGCTCACTAAGGTTCAGCGGGAGCTCAGATACGCAGTATTTT. This codes for CASSSLRFSGSSDTQYF.

The genes are TRBV6-2 or TRBV6-3 and TRBJ2-4; 7 positions match TRBD2. The DNA end is a closer match to TRBJ2-7, so the J assignment may be wrong. Germline V gene sequence: CDR1 MNHEY, CDR2 SVGEGT. The CDR3 totals 14 residues. CDR3 bases: TGTGCCAGCACTGCTAGTCTAGCGGTCTACGAGCAGTACTTC. This gives the protein CASTASLAVYEQYF.

The table lists this clonotype with a few counts. The chain links TRBV25-1 to TRBJ2-5; the D gene is possibly TRBD1 (5 bases). V shed 4 bases and J shed 5 bases, with 8 bases lying between them. This CDR3 has 12 residues. CDR1 and CDR2 from the germline V gene are MGHDK and SYGVNS. This CDR3 is CASSGDSETQYF. The CDR3 DNA reads TGTGCCAGCAGTGGTGACAGTGAGACCCAGTACTTC.

The rearrangement joins TRBV7-9 to TRBJ1-2; D remains ambiguous. V was clipped by 4 bases and J by 0 bases, with 6 bases between them. In germline, CDR1 is SEHNR, CDR2 FQNEAQ (reference sequence). The CDR3 spans 13 residues. The CDR3 sequence is CASSSTANYGYTF. In DNA, the CDR3 is TGTGCCAGCAGCTCCACAGCTAACTATGGCTACACCTTC.

The chain couples TRBV18 to TRBJ2-7; possible D gene TRBD1, 5 bases. The J call may be mistaken, given a closer DNA end match to TRBJ2-5. Germline CDR1 KGHSH, CDR2 LQKENI. There are 13 residues in the CDR3. The CDR3 spells CASSPLQEETQYF. CDR3 sequence (DNA): TGTGCCAGCTCACCATTACAGGAAGAGACCCAGTACTTC.

The CDR3 region has the DNA TGCGCCAGCAGCCAAAGAGGGGGATTCAGCTCCTACGAGCAGTACTTC. Translation: CASSQRGGFSSYEQYF. The chain carries TRBV4-1 and TRBJ2-7, with D maybe TRBD1 (6 bases). The CDR3 length is 16 residues. From germline, CDR1 is MGHRA and CDR2 YSYEKL. V was trimmed by 2 bases and J by 0 bases, leaving 14 bases between them.

This clonotype was observed a handful of times. The CDR3 reads CASSLWGGRNTGELFF. In DNA form, the CDR3 reads TGTGCCAGCAGCTTATGGGGCGGGAGGAACACCGGGGAGCTGTTTTTT. V usage is TRBV7-2 and J usage is TRBJ2-2; 7 nucleotides match TRBD2. The CDR3 is 16 residues long. After removal of 2 bases from V and 1 base from J, the junction contained 4 bases not matched to a gene. CDR1 and CDR2 from the germline V gene are SGHTA and FQGNSA.

This clonotype appeared a few times. The chain couples TRBV29-1 to TRBJ2-7; D gene ambiguous. Per germline, CDR1 SQVTM and CDR2 ANQGSEA. V lost 4 bases and J lost 4, with 8 bases in between. CDR3 length: 11 residues. This CDR3 reads CSVGLEYEQYF. The DNA for the CDR3 is TGCAGCGTTGGCTTAGAATACGAGCAGTACTTC.

The chain employs TRBV7-2 and TRBJ1-4; D ambiguous. The length of the CDR3 is 13 residues. Trimming took off 3 bases at V and 7 bases at J, with 9 bases between the two ends. Germline CDR1 reads SGHTA; CDR2 reads FQGNSA. CDR3 residues: CASSFGVGEKLFF. CDR3 nucleotide sequence: TGTGCCAGCAGCTTCGGCGTGGGTGAAAAACTGTTTTTT.

This clonotype turned up a few times. The CDR3 bases are TGTGCCAGCAGTTACAATGGAAGGGGAGACGAGCAGTACTTC. It codes for CASSYNGRGDEQYF. The gene calls are TRBV6-2 or TRBV6-3 and TRBJ2-7; possibly TRBD1 or TRBD2 for D (5 bases each). This CDR3 has 14 amino acids. Germline CDR1 is MNHEY and CDR2 is SVGEGT. V was trimmed by 2 bases and J by 5 bases, leaving 13 bases between them.

This clonotype was seen only a few times. The genes are TRBV3-1 and TRBJ2-7, with 10 bases lining up with TRBD1. V gave up 5 bases and J gave up 5 bases; unmatched junction bases: 3. CDR3 length: 13 residues. The V gene's germline CDR1 is LGHDT and CDR2 YNNKEL (reference sequence). CDR3 sequence: CASSWDRGDEQYF. CDR3 coding DNA: TGTGCCAGCAGCTGGGACAGGGGCGACGAGCAGTACTTC.